Sequencing of this TCR beta chain was carried out in a study of cytomegalovirus exposure and HLA in healthy donors. Looking at the study overall: The same platform was used for the 120 validation repertoires and the approximately 670 first-cohort repertoires, a later analysis reported.

Losses at the gene ends were 6 bases for V and 4 bases for J; bases not matched to a gene: 5. The length of the CDR3 is 14 residues. Germline values: CDR1 WSHSY, CDR2 SAAADI. Study-wide results and caveats: The study flagged some 170 TCR beta chains as cytomegalovirus-associated. Subsequent analysis found a tendency for first-cohort TCR clusters to co-occur within the 120 validation repertoires. Rare TCR sequences predominated, though certain public TCRs were found in many donors.

As concerns this clone: Its specificity is unknown.

The protocol was immunoSEQ multiplex PCR, while the TCRdb copy is restricted to in-frame clones and leaves out a portion. Of 250,000 to 400,000 clones listed, approximately 91% are singletons. J is TRBJ2-2 and V is TRBV10-2, with TRBD2 identical over 7 bases. Material for sequencing was PBMCs. The clonotype was recovered from a man younger than 45 in good health and CMV-seronegative. DNA of the CDR3: TGCGCCAGCAGAAGGGGACTAATCACCGGGGAGCTGTTTTTT. Encoded protein: CASRRGLITGELFF.